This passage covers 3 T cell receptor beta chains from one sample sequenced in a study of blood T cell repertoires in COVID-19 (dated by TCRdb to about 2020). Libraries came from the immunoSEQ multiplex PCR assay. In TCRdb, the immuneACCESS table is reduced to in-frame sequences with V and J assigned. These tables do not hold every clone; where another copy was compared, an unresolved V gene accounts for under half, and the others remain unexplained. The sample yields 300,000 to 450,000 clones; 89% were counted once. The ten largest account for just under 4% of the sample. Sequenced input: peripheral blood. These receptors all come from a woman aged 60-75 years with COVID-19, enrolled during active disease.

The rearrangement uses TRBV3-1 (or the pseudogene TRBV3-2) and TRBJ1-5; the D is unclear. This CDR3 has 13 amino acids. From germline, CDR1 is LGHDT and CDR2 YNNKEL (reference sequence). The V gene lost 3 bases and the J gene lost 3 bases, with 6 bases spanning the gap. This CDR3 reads CASSHSPNQPQHF. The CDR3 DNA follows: TGTGCCAGCAGCCACAGTCCCAATCAGCCCCAGCATTTT.

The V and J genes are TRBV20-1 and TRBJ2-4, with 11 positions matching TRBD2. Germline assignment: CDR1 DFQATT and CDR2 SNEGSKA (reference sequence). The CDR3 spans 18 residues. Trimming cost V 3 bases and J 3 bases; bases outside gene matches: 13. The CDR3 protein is CSASKGLAAYTGKNIQYF. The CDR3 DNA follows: TGCAGTGCTAGTAAGGGACTAGCGGCTTATACGGGCAAAAACATTCAGTACTTC.

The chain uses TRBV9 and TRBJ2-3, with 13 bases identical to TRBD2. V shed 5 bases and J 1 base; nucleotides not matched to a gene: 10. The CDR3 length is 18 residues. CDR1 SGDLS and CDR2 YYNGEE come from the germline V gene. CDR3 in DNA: TGTGCCAGCAGTTTGACTAGCGGGGGGACCCTCCGCACAGATACGCAGTATTTT. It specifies CASSLTSGGTLRTDTQYF.